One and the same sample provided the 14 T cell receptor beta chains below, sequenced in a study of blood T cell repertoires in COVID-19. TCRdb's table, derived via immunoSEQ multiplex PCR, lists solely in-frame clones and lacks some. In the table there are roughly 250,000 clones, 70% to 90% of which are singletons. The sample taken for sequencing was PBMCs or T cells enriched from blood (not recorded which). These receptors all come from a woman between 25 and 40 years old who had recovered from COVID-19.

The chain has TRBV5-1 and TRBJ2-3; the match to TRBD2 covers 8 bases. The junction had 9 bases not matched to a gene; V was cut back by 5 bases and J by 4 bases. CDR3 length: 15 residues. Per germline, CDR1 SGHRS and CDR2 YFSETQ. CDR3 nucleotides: TGCGCCAGCAGGCCCAGCGGGGGTCGGGCAGATACGCAGTATTTT. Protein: CASRPSGGRADTQYF. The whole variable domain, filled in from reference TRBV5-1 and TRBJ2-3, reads KAGVTQTPRYLIKTRGQQVTLSCSPISGHRSVSWYQQTPGQGLQFLFEYFSETQRNKGNFPGRFSGRQFSNSRSEMNVSTLELGDSALYLCASRPSGGRADTQYFGPGTRLTVL.

The CDR3 is CASSIDPSDGKNTEAFF. CDR3 in DNA: TGTGCCAGTAGTATAGATCCTTCGGACGGGAAAAACACTGAAGCTTTCTTT. This rearrangement joins TRBV19 to TRBJ1-1; D uncertain. The V gene's germline CDR1 is LNHDA and CDR2 SQIVND (reference sequence). The V and J ends lost 0 bases and 2 bases respectively, with 16 bases between them. This CDR3 spans 17 amino acids. The full variable domain, rest sourced from reference TRBV19 and TRBJ1-1, is DGGITQSPKYLFRKEGQNVTLSCEQNLNHDAMYWYRQDPGQGLRLIYYSQIVNDFQKGDIAEGYSVSREKKESFPLTVTSAQKNPTAFYLCASSIDPSDGKNTEAFFGQGTRLTVV.

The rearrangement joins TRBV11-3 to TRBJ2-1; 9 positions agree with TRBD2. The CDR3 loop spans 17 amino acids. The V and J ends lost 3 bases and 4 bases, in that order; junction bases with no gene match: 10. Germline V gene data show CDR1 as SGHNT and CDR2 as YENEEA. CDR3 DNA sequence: TGTGCCAGCAGCTTGAGAACCGGGCGGGAGGGATACAATGAGCAGTTCTTC. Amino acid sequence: CASSLRTGREGYNEQFF.

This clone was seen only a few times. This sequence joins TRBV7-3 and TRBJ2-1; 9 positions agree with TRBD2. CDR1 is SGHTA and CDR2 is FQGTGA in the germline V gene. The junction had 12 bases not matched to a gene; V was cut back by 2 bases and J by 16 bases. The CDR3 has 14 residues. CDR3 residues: CASSLQRREGPHFF. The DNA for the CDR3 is TGTGCCAGCAGCTTACAGCGGCGGGAGGGCCCGCACTTCTTC.

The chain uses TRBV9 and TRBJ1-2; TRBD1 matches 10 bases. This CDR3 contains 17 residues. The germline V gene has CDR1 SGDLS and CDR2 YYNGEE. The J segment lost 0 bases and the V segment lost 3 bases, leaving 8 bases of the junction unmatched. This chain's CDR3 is CASSAGTGVHPNYGYTF. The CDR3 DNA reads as TGTGCCAGCAGCGCCGGGACAGGGGTTCATCCTAACTATGGCTACACCTTC.

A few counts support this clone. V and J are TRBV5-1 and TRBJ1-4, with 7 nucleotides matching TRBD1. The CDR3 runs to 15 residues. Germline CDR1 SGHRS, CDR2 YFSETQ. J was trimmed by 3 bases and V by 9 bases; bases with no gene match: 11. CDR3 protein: CATSPAGQSNEKLFF. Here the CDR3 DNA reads TGCGCCACCTCCCCGGCGGGACAGTCTAATGAAAAACTGTTTTTT. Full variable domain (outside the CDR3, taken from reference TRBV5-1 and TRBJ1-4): KAGVTQTPRYLIKTRGQQVTLSCSPISGHRSVSWYQQTPGQGLQFLFEYFSETQRNKGNFPGRFSGRQFSNSRSEMNVSTLELGDSALYLCATSPAGQSNEKLFFGSGTQLSVL.

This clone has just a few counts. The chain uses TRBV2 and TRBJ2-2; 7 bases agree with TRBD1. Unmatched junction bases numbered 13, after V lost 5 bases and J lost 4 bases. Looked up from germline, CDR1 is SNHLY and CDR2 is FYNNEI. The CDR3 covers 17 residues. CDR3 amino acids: CASSPQQGSSTTGELFF. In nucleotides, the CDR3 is TGTGCCAGCAGTCCGCAACAGGGGTCCTCGACCACCGGGGAGCTGTTTTTT.

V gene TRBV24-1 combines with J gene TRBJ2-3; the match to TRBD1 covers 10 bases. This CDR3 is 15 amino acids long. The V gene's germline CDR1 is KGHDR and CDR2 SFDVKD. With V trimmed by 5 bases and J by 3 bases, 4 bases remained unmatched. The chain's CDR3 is CATSGRDRGTDTQYF. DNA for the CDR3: TGTGCCACCAGTGGGCGGGACAGGGGAACAGATACGCAGTATTTT.

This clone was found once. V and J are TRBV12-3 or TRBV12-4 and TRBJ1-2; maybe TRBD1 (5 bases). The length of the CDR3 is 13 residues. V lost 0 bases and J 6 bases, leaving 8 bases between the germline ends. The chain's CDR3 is CASSLAGVDGYTF. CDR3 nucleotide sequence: TGTGCCAGCAGTTTAGCAGGGGTCGATGGCTACACCTTC.

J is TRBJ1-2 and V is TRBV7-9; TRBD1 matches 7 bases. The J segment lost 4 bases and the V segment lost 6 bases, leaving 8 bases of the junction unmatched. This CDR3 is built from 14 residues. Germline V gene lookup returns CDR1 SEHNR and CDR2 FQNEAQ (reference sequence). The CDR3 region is CASSSLGGSYGYTF. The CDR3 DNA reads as TGTGCCAGCAGTTCGCTAGGGGGCAGCTATGGCTACACCTTC. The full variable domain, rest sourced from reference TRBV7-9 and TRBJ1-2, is DTGVSQNPRHKITKRGQNVTFRCDPISEHNRLYWYRQTLGQGPEFLTYFQNEAQLEKSRLLSDRFSAERPKGSFSTLEIQRTEQGDSAMYLCASSSLGGSYGYTFGSGTRLTVV.

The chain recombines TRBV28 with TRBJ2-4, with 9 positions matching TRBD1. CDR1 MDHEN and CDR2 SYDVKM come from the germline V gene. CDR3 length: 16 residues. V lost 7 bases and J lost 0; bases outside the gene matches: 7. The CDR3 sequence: CASIGQGTLAKNIQYF. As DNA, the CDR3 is TGTGCCAGCATCGGACAGGGGACGCTAGCCAAAAACATTCAGTACTTC.

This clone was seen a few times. The CDR3 DNA reads TGCGCCAGCAGCCAAGTACTAGCGGGAACGATCACCTACGAGCAGTACTTC. Translation: CASSQVLAGTITYEQYF. The chain combines TRBV4-1 with TRBJ2-7; TRBD2 aligns across 10 bases. V dropped 1 base and J dropped 2; count of bases not matched to a gene: 8. CDR3 length: 17 residues. The germline V gene has CDR1 MGHRA and CDR2 YSYEKL.

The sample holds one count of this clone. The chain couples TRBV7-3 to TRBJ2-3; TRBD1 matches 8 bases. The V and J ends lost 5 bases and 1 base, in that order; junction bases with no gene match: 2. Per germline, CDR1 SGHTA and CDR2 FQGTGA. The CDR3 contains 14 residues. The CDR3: CASSVTGGTDTQYF. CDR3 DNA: TGTGCCAGCAGCGTGACAGGGGGCACAGATACGCAGTATTTT.

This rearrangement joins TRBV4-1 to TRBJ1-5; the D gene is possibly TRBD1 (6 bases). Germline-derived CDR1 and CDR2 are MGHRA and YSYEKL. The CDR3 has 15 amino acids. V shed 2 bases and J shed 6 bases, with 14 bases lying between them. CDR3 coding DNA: TGCGCCAGCAGCCAACCAGGGGAAACTAGTCAGCCCCAGCATTTT. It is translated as CASSQPGETSQPQHF.